These 27 T cell receptor beta chains came from one sample sequenced in a study of blood T cell repertoires in COVID-19. The assay was immunoSEQ multiplex PCR, and TCRdb's table has in-frame clones only and misses some. The profile shows approximately 93,000 clones, about 91% of them singletons. The sequenced material came from peripheral blood. The receptors here all came from a man aged 50-60 years with COVID-19, enrolled during active disease.

V usage is TRBV6-1 and J usage is TRBJ1-1; TRBD1 agrees at 11 bases. The CDR3 spans 17 residues. V lost 2 bases, J lost 1 base, and 6 bases stayed unmatched. Germline lookup yields CDR1 MNHNS and CDR2 SASEGT. CDR3 sequence reads: CASSERWTGGRNTEAFF. CDR3 nucleotide sequence: TGTGCCAGCAGTGAACGTTGGACAGGGGGCCGGAACACTGAAGCTTTCTTT.

V gene TRBV10-3 combines with J gene TRBJ2-1, with D possibly TRBD2 on 6 matching bases. Germline V gene sequence: CDR1 ENHRY, CDR2 SYGVKD. Deletions cut 8 bases from V and 0 bases from J, with 11 bases between. The length of the CDR3 is 14 residues. The CDR3: CAILGGSSYNEQFF. As DNA, the CDR3 is TGTGCCATCCTTGGGGGGAGCTCCTACAATGAGCAGTTCTTC.

The chain recombines TRBV29-1 with TRBJ1-2, with D possibly being TRBD1 (6 bases). The CDR3 is 14 residues long. The germline gives CDR1 SQVTM, CDR2 ANQGSEA. V lost 3 bases and J lost 2, with 13 bases in between. The CDR3 loop is CSVDMGRGNYGYTF. In DNA, the CDR3 is TGCAGCGTTGATATGGGCAGGGGCAACTATGGCTACACCTTC.

The V call is TRBV5-5, the J call TRBJ1-4; 8 nucleotides line up with TRBD1. After removal of 4 bases from V and 3 bases from J, the junction contained 14 bases not matched to a gene. The CDR3 covers 18 residues. Looked up from germline, CDR1 is SGHKS and CDR2 is YYEKEE (reference sequence). CDR3 sequence: CASSLAAQGAKSNEKLFF. CDR3 nucleotide sequence: TGTGCCAGCAGCCTTGCGGCGCAGGGGGCAAAGTCTAATGAAAAACTGTTTTTT.

The rearrangement uses TRBV3-1 (or the pseudogene TRBV3-2) and TRBJ1-1; weak D call: TRBD1 (5 bases). V lost 3 bases and J 1 base, leaving 12 bases between the germline ends. The CDR3 totals 15 residues. The V gene's germline CDR1 is LGHDT and CDR2 YNNKEL (reference sequence). The CDR3 sequence is CASSHRQTPNTEAFF. The CDR3 bases are TGTGCCAGCAGCCACCGACAGACCCCGAACACTGAAGCTTTCTTT.

This chain links TRBV18 with TRBJ1-1; 9 bases line up with TRBD1. The CDR3 has 15 amino acids. The trim removed 5 bases at V and 0 bases at J, leaving 4 bases unmatched. Germline assignment: CDR1 KGHSH and CDR2 LQKENI. The CDR3 loop is CASSTGQGLNTEAFF. The DNA for the CDR3 is TGTGCCAGCTCAACCGGACAGGGGCTGAACACTGAAGCTTTCTTT.

The chain couples TRBV9 to TRBJ2-5; TRBD1 aligns across 7 bases. The germline V gene encodes CDR1 SGDLS and CDR2 YYNGEE. With 0 bases clipped from V and 4 bases from J, the junction kept 6 bases outside the gene matches. CDR3 length: 15 residues. The CDR3 sequence: CASSVGSGTAETQYF. The CDR3, as DNA: TGTGCCAGCAGCGTAGGGTCCGGGACAGCAGAGACCCAGTACTTC.

This clone was recorded once. The chain uses TRBV6-5 and TRBJ2-7; possibly TRBD2 for D (6 bases). The germline CDR1 and CDR2 sequences are MNHEY and SVGAGI. The CDR3 sequence is 15 residues long. The V end lost 6 bases, the J end lost 6 bases, and 21 bases lay between the germline ends. The CDR3 region is CASSRRVVSEGEQYF. The DNA of the CDR3 is TGTGCCAGCAGCCGAAGGGTGGTCTCGGAGGGCGAGCAGTACTTC.

This chain connects TRBV3-1 (or the pseudogene TRBV3-2) to TRBJ2-2; 12 nucleotides agree with TRBD2. Unmatched junction bases numbered 7, after V lost 5 bases and J lost 0 bases. This CDR3 has 18 amino acids. The V gene's germline CDR1 is LGHDT and CDR2 YNNKEL (reference sequence). The CDR3 loop is CASSDPASGGANTGELFF. The CDR3 DNA is TGTGCCAGCAGCGACCCGGCTAGCGGGGGGGCGAACACCGGGGAGCTGTTTTTT.

The chain couples TRBV4-2 to TRBJ2-1; 7 positions agree with TRBD2. This CDR3 is built from 16 residues. The V segment lost 0 bases and the J segment 4 bases; nucleotides outside the gene matches: 6. CDR1 and CDR2 from the germline V gene are LGHNA and YNFKEQ. The CDR3 spells CASSQDLASGYNEQFF. CDR3 DNA: TGTGCCAGCAGCCAAGATCTGGCTAGCGGTTACAATGAGCAGTTCTTC.

This chain connects TRBV14 to TRBJ2-3, with D perhaps matching TRBD2 (5 bases). The V gene's germline CDR1 is SGHDN and CDR2 FVKESK. V lost 0 bases and J 2 bases, leaving 9 bases between the germline ends. The CDR3 has 15 residues. Here the CDR3 reads CASSQESGDTDTQYF. The CDR3 region has the DNA TGTGCCAGCAGCCAAGAGAGCGGTGACACAGATACGCAGTATTTT.

The CDR3 bases are TGTGCCAGTACTCTACAAGGGGACAGGGGGCTTAACTATGGCTACACCTTC. Amino acids: CASTLQGDRGLNYGYTF. This chain uses TRBV19 with TRBJ1-2; 12 bases agree with TRBD1. The CDR3 length is 17 residues. Germline assignment: CDR1 LNHDA and CDR2 SQIVND (reference sequence). J was trimmed by 1 base and V by 7 bases; bases with no gene match: 10.

The genes are TRBV5-1 and TRBJ2-7, with D tentatively TRBD2 (6 bases). Per the germline V gene, CDR1 is SGHRS and CDR2 is YFSETQ. The CDR3 extends over 14 amino acids. V dropped 4 bases and J dropped 2 bases, with 13 bases sitting between them. The CDR3 loop is CASSTRTTPYEQYF. The CDR3, as DNA: TGCGCCAGCAGCACCCGGACTACCCCCTACGAGCAGTACTTC.

The chain employs TRBV10-1 and TRBJ2-1, with D possibly TRBD1 on 6 matching bases. V lost 6 bases, J lost 10 bases, and 16 bases lay in between. The length of the CDR3 is 13 residues. Germline CDR1 is WNHNN and CDR2 is SYGVQD (reference sequence). DNA for the CDR3: TGCGCCAGCAGCGCCTCCTTGGACAGCGAGCAGTTCTTC. This codes for CASSASLDSEQFF.

This rearrangement joins TRBV15 to TRBJ1-4; D remains unclear. V lost 5 bases and J lost 3, with 13 bases in between. The V gene's germline CDR1 is LNHNV and CDR2 YYDKDF (reference sequence). The CDR3 totals 15 residues. The CDR3 DNA reads as TGTGCCACCAGCCTAATGATAGCTGCTAATGAAAAACTGTTTTTT. Translation: CATSLMIAANEKLFF. Supplemented by reference TRBV15 and TRBJ1-4, the full variable domain reads DAMVIQNPRYQVTQFGKPVTLSCSQTLNHNVMYWYQQKSSQAPKLLFHYYDKDFNNEADTPDNFQSRRPNTSFCFLDIRSPGLGDTAMYLCATSLMIAANEKLFFGSGTQLSVL.

The chain joins TRBV5-1 to TRBJ2-1; 10 positions match TRBD2. Trimming cost V 0 bases and J 6 bases; bases outside gene matches: 3. The CDR3 has 15 residues. Germline V lookup: CDR1 SGHRS, CDR2 YFSETQ. CDR3 loop: CASSLGAGGRNEQFF. The DNA for the CDR3 is TGCGCCAGCAGCTTGGGAGCGGGGGGGCGCAATGAGCAGTTCTTC.

The rearrangement links TRBV6-5 to TRBJ1-3, with 8 bases matching TRBD1. The CDR3 has 16 amino acids. Germline-derived CDR1 and CDR2 are MNHEY and SVGAGI. After removal of 4 bases from V and 2 bases from J, the junction contained 7 bases not matched to a gene. The CDR3 DNA reads as TGTGCCAGCAGTTCCCTCCGGACAGGGACTGGAAACACCATATATTTT. Protein: CASSSLRTGTGNTIYF.

This clone was seen more than once but under ten times. CDR3 sequence reads: CASSYSAGTGNTIYF. CDR3 coding DNA: TGTGCCAGCAGTTACTCGGCAGGTACTGGAAACACCATATATTTT. This rearrangement joins TRBV6-5 to TRBJ1-3; D call uncertain. The germline V and J ends were trimmed by 0 bases and 2 bases, with 8 bases remaining between them. This CDR3 comprises 15 residues. Germline assignment: CDR1 MNHEY and CDR2 SVGAGI.

This chain connects TRBV6-4 to TRBJ2-3, with 10 bases lining up with TRBD1. V shed 6 bases, J shed 8 bases, and the junction held 5 bases outside the gene matches. The CDR3 consists of 13 residues. CDR1 MRHNA and CDR2 SNTAGT come from the germline V gene. CDR3 sequence (DNA): TGTGCCAGCAGCGCGGACAGGGGGGGTACGCAGTATTTT. It yields the protein CASSADRGGTQYF.

V is TRBV27 and J is TRBJ1-5; D is perhaps TRBD1 (5 bases). This CDR3 has 16 residues. The germline V and J ends were trimmed by 5 bases and 2 bases, with 16 bases remaining between them. Germline CDR1 and CDR2: MNHEY and SMNVEV (reference sequence). This CDR3 is CASSSIRGTGNQPQHF. CDR3 sequence (DNA): TGTGCCAGCAGTAGCATCCGAGGGACTGGCAATCAGCCCCAGCATTTT.

The rearrangement joins TRBV28 to TRBJ2-7; D possibly corresponds to TRBD1 (5 bases). The V gene's germline CDR1 is MDHEN and CDR2 SYDVKM. Trimming shortened V by 4 bases and J by 3 bases, and 10 bases separated the two germline ends. This CDR3 is 13 amino acids long. The CDR3 sequence: CASSSPDSYEQYF. Here the CDR3 DNA reads TGTGCCAGCAGTTCCCCTGACAGCTACGAGCAGTACTTC.

The chain employs TRBV19 and TRBJ1-5; TRBD1 is a possible D gene (6 bases). The V gene's germline CDR1 is LNHDA and CDR2 SQIVND (reference sequence). Trimming left V 3 bases short and J 4 bases short, with 13 bases between. This CDR3 region has 15 residues. CDR3 region: CASSMADSTNQPQHF. CDR3 DNA sequence: TGTGCCAGTAGTATGGCGGACAGCACGAATCAGCCCCAGCATTTT.

The rearrangement uses TRBV3-1 (or the pseudogene TRBV3-2) and TRBJ2-7; D gene ambiguous. Germline V gives CDR1 LGHDT, CDR2 YNNKEL (reference sequence). The CDR3 sequence is 14 residues long. The V gene lost 1 base and the J gene lost 3 bases, with 10 bases spanning the gap. Here the CDR3 reads CASSQVDTGYEQYF. CDR3 in DNA: TGTGCCAGCAGCCAAGTTGATACTGGCTACGAGCAGTACTTC.

The rearrangement uses TRBV7-9 and TRBJ1-3; 11 positions agree with TRBD1. This CDR3 contains 17 residues. The J segment lost 0 bases and the V segment lost 3 bases, leaving 4 bases of the junction unmatched. Per germline, CDR1 SEHNR and CDR2 FQNEAQ (reference sequence). CDR3 nucleotides: TGTGCCAGCAGCTTGGGGACAGGGGGTTTCTCTGGAAACACCATATATTTT. Its translation: CASSLGTGGFSGNTIYF.

The CDR3 DNA reads as TGTGCCAGCAGCTTACTAGCGGGGGGCGGTAGCACAGATACGCAGTATTTT. Residues: CASSLLAGGGSTDTQYF. V and J are TRBV7-8 and TRBJ2-3; 11 nucleotides align to TRBD2. The CDR3 is 17 residues long. Germline CDR1 SGHVS, CDR2 FQNEAQ. The V and J ends lost 2 bases and 0 bases, in that order; junction bases with no gene match: 4.

The chain is built from TRBV11-3 and TRBJ1-6, with 12 bases that match TRBD1. After removal of 0 bases from V and 9 bases from J, the junction contained 15 bases not matched to a gene. Germline assignment: CDR1 SGHNT and CDR2 YENEEA. This CDR3 comprises 20 residues. The CDR3 loop is CASSLDRKWDRGHLCSPLHF. CDR3 sequence (DNA): TGTGCCAGCAGCTTAGACCGCAAGTGGGACAGGGGGCATCTATGTTCACCCCTCCACTTT. Complete variable domain (other parts from reference TRBV11-3 and TRBJ1-6): EAGVVQSPRYKIIEKKQPVAFWCNPISGHNTLYWYLQNLGQGPELLIRYENEEAVDDSQLPKDRFSAERLKGVDSTLKIQPAELGDSAVYLCASSLDRKWDRGHLCSPLHFGNGTRLTVT.

The gene calls are TRBV5-1 and TRBJ2-3; perhaps TRBD2 as D (5 bases). CDR3 size: 17 residues. The germline gives CDR1 SGHRS, CDR2 YFSETQ. Deletions cut 0 bases from V and 2 bases from J, with 16 bases between. As DNA, the CDR3 is TGCGCCAGCAGCTTGGAACTAGTTAGGGTCCACACAGATACGCAGTATTTT. Its translation: CASSLELVRVHTDTQYF.